This T cell receptor (beta chain) was recovered during a study of graft-versus-host responses after intestinal transplantation. Turning to this clone: Its antigen is unidentified.

General study results and limits: Researchers found GvH clones in recipient marrow, and some showed up first in ileum or blood. Graft-donor T cell macrochimerism coincided with high graft-versus-host to host-versus-graft clonal ratios in allografts.

The CDR3 is 12 amino acids. The V and J ends lost 8 bases and 1 base respectively, with 8 bases between them. CDR1 MDHEN and CDR2 SYDVKM come from the germline V gene. Profiling relied on immunoSEQ multiplex PCR, and the TCRdb table lists in-frame clones only, not all of them. The sample has 110,000 to 150,000 clones, 80% to 95% seen once. The clonotype comes from a human donor who received an intestinal transplant. V is TRBV28 and J is TRBJ1-1; maybe TRBD1 (5 bases). Sequencing was performed on unstimulated CD4+ T cells sorted from spleen or lymph node cells, taken before intestinal transplant. As DNA, the CDR3 is TGTGCCAGCGGTACAGGGAACACTGAAGCTTTCTTT. Protein product: CASGTGNTEAFF.